Presented here are 27 T cell receptor beta chains from one specimen sequenced in a study of T cells in Graves' hyperthyroidism and ophthalmopathy. The TCR beta CDR3 regions underwent amplification using RNA transcripts as the source. First-round RT-PCR of the TCR CDR3 relied on the HTBI primer set. One entry per CDR3 protein results from TCRdb running MiXCR on the multiplex PCR reads. The sample lists some 570,000 distinct CDR3 sequences; over 12% were seen once. The sample consisted of blood. The source is a woman aged 18-29 years with Graves' ophthalmopathy.

Ten or more counts support this clonotype. This chain's CDR3 is CASTRTGIYNEQFF. The DNA for the CDR3 is TGTGCCAGCACCAGGACAGGGATCTACAATGAGCAGTTCTTC. The chain has TRBV12-3 or TRBV12-4 and TRBJ2-1; 8 bases are a match to TRBD1. The CDR3 is 14 amino acids. The V segment lost 7 bases and the J segment 3 bases; nucleotides outside the gene matches: 5.

This clonotype was detected a few times. The CDR3 DNA reads TGTGCCAGCAGTTCTCTGACAGGGGGGGCATCGAGCAATCAGCCCCAGCATTTT. Its translation: CASSSLTGGASSNQPQHF. V is TRBV6-1 and J is TRBJ1-5; 9 bases match TRBD1. In germline, CDR1 is MNHNS, CDR2 SASEGT. Trimming took 5 bases from V and 1 from J; bases not matched to a gene: 12. This CDR3 has 18 residues.

Comment on this clonotype: A much larger clone lies one base from this, so it may be a read error. Because it lacks the conserved phenylalanine or tryptophan at the end, this CDR3 is likely a read error. The gene calls are TRBV7-9 and TRBJ2-7; 9 bases fit TRBD1. V lost 2 bases to trimming and J lost 7 bases; unmatched junction nucleotides: 3. The CDR3 extends over 13 amino acids. Germline CDR1 is SEHNR and CDR2 is FQNEAQ (reference sequence). This CDR3 reads CASSLTTGGEQYL. The CDR3 DNA is TGTGCCAGCAGCTTAACGACAGGGGGAGAGCAGTACCTC.

There are many counts of this clonotype. The V and J genes are TRBV12-3 or TRBV12-4 and TRBJ2-1; no firm D call. The CDR3 is 14 amino acids. Trimming cost V 5 bases and J 0 bases, with 8 bases left between them. CDR3 sequence reads: CASSTGLSYNEQFF. For the CDR3, the DNA is TGTGCCAGCAGTACCGGGCTCTCCTACAATGAGCAGTTCTTC.

This clonotype came up many times. The J gene is TRBJ1-4, the V gene TRBV27; a weak D match, TRBD1 (5 bases). Germline CDR1 reads MNHEY; CDR2 reads SMNVEV (reference sequence). V was clipped by 4 bases and J by 5 bases, with 8 bases between them. This CDR3 spans 13 amino acids. The CDR3 protein is CASSWTLNEKLFF. Here the CDR3 DNA reads TGTGCCAGCAGTTGGACACTGAATGAAAAACTGTTTTTT.

There are many counts of this clonotype. This rearrangement joins TRBV6-1 to TRBJ2-7; TRBD1 or TRBD2 may be the D gene (6 bases each). The germline gives CDR1 MNHNS, CDR2 SASEGT. The CDR3 sequence is 14 residues long. The germline V and J ends were trimmed by 8 bases and 3 bases, with 17 bases remaining between them. In nucleotides, the CDR3 is TGTGCCAGCGCCGGGGGCGGGGCTCTCTACGAGCAGTACTTC. Protein sequence: CASAGGGALYEQYF.

Of note for this clonotype: A much larger clone differs from this one at a single base, so this may be a read error. DNA for the CDR3: TGCAGTGCTATGGGACAGGATAACTATGGCTACACCTTC. As protein: CSAMGQDNYGYTF. The V call is TRBV20-1, the J call TRBJ1-2, with TRBD1 matching over 8 bases. The CDR3 length is 13 residues. V lost 4 bases to trimming and J lost 1 base; unmatched junction nucleotides: 2. CDR1 and CDR2 from the germline V gene are DFQATT and SNEGSKA (reference sequence).

This clonotype was found many times. The gene calls are TRBV12-3 or TRBV12-4 and TRBJ2-7; no definite D call. This CDR3 spans 12 amino acids. Trimming removed 0 bases at V and 5 bases at J, with 5 bases between. The chain's CDR3 is CASSLALDEQYF. The CDR3 DNA follows: TGTGCCAGCAGTTTAGCGCTTGACGAGCAGTACTTC.

V and J are TRBV2 and TRBJ1-2; D gene unclear. CDR1 and CDR2 (germline): SNHLY, FYNNEI. The CDR3 loop spans 15 amino acids. V was trimmed by 7 bases and J by 0 bases, leaving 15 bases between them. The CDR3 coding sequence is TGTGCCAGCATCCCGAGGAGGGAAGCTAACTATGGCTACACCTTC. As protein: CASIPRREANYGYTF.

This clonotype was recorded many times. This chain links TRBV7-3 with TRBJ2-1, with D possibly called TRBD1 or TRBD2 (6 bases each). Germline CDR1 reads SGHTA; CDR2 reads FQGTGA. Trimming took off 5 bases at V and 9 bases at J, with 17 bases between the two ends. The CDR3 totals 14 residues. CDR3 in DNA: TGTGCCAGCAGCCCGGGGCTAGGGGGGAGTGAGCAGTTCTTC. Its protein is CASSPGLGGSEQFF.

There are many counts of this clonotype. The chain combines TRBV20-1 with TRBJ2-2; tentatively, D is TRBD1 (8 bases). This CDR3 comprises 19 residues. Germline V gene data show CDR1 as DFQATT and CDR2 as SNEGSKA (reference sequence). DNA of the CDR3: TGCAGGGGCTTAACAGGACAGGGAGGGCCGACCAGAAGCGCCGGGGAGCTGTTTTTT. This codes for CRGLTGQGGPTRSAGELFF.

This clonotype was counted ten times or more. V usage is TRBV10-3 and J usage is TRBJ2-7; 7 bases line up with TRBD2. Germline CDR1 is ENHRY and CDR2 is SYGVKD. The CDR3 extends over 12 amino acids. J was trimmed by 2 bases and V by 6 bases; bases with no gene match: 1. CDR3 region: CAIRGGTYEQYF. In nucleotides, the CDR3 is TGTGCCATCAGGGGAGGGACCTACGAGCAGTACTTC.

This clonotype was counted many times. CDR3 in amino acids: CASRPGGSQETQYF. CDR3 DNA: TGTGCCAGCAGGCCCGGCGGTAGTCAAGAGACCCAGTACTTC. The chain carries TRBV7-2 and TRBJ2-5; D is ambiguous. The V end was cut by 6 bases, the J end by 2 bases, with 13 bases between. Germline lookup yields CDR1 SGHTA and CDR2 FQGNSA. CDR3 size: 14 residues.

The rearrangement joins TRBV7-3 to TRBJ1-3; D is unclear. The germline V gene encodes CDR1 SGHTA and CDR2 FQGTGA. The CDR3 extends over 14 amino acids. With 4 bases removed from V and 0 bases from J, the gap between germline ends came to 7 bases. For the CDR3, the DNA is TGTGCCAGCAGCTCGGGATACTCTGGAAACACCATATATTTT. As protein: CASSSGYSGNTIYF. The full variable domain, completed using reference TRBV7-3 and TRBJ1-3, is GAGVSQTPSNKVTEKGKYVELRCDPISGHTALYWYRQSLGQGPEFLIYFQGTGAADDSGLPNDRFFAVRPEGSVSTLKIQRTERGDSAVYLCASSSGYSGNTIYFGEGSWLTVV.

Comments on this clonotype: It may be a read error: a sequence one base away is much more abundant. The CDR3 DNA reads as TGTGCCAGCAGTTTATGGCTAGCTAGCTCCTACAATGAGCAGTACTTC. It translates to CASSLWLASSYNEQYF. The chain uses TRBV27 and TRBJ2-1, with D possibly TRBD2 on 5 matching bases. The J call may not be correct, given that the DNA end is closer to TRBJ2-7. The CDR3 has 16 residues. Germline CDR1 MNHEY, CDR2 SMNVEV (reference sequence).

This clonotype was detected a few times. V gene TRBV5-1 combines with J gene TRBJ2-7; 9 bases are shared with TRBD1. After removal of 1 base from V and 2 bases from J, the junction contained 7 bases not matched to a gene. The germline V gene encodes CDR1 SGHRS and CDR2 YFSETQ. This CDR3 has 16 amino acids. CDR3 in DNA: TGCGCCAGCAGCTTGAGCCTGGACAGGGGAACCTACGAGCAGTACTTC. It codes for CASSLSLDRGTYEQYF.

In its sample, this clonotype was seen many times. This chain connects TRBV5-6 to TRBJ2-5; 11 bases are a match to TRBD1. The J segment lost 12 bases and the V segment lost 3 bases, leaving 4 bases of the junction unmatched. The germline CDR1 and CDR2 sequences are SGHDT and YYEEEE. The CDR3 sequence is 12 residues long. CDR3 nucleotide sequence: TGTGCCAGCAGCTGGGGACAGGGGGACAAGTACTTC. Translating gives CASSWGQGDKYF.

The genes are TRBV7-2 and TRBJ1-1, with 7 positions matching TRBD1. V was pared by 4 bases and J by 7 bases, with 6 bases of the junction left unmatched. Germline assignment: CDR1 SGHTA and CDR2 FQGNSA. The CDR3 length is 13 residues. The CDR3 DNA follows: TGTGCCAGCAGCTGGGACAGACACTATGAAGCTTTCTTT. Translating it yields CASSWDRHYEAFF.

The sample holds many counts of this clonotype. The chain joins TRBV5-5 to TRBJ2-2, with TRBD1 matching over 10 bases. Trimming took 5 bases from V and 4 from J; bases not matched to a gene: 8. The CDR3 is 16 amino acids. The germline gives CDR1 SGHKS, CDR2 YYEKEE (reference sequence). As DNA, the CDR3 is TGTGCCAGCAGAATGGGACAGGGGTTTCTCACCGGGGAGCTGTTTTTT. As protein: CASRMGQGFLTGELFF.

This clonotype was seen ten or more times. V gene TRBV28 combines with J gene TRBJ1-2; TRBD1 aligns across 8 bases. Germline assignment: CDR1 MDHEN and CDR2 SYDVKM. After removal of 4 bases from V and 8 bases from J, the junction contained 6 bases not matched to a gene. The length of the CDR3 is 13 residues. This CDR3 reads CASSYQGAKGYTF. CDR3 bases: TGTGCCAGCAGTTATCAGGGGGCGAAAGGCTACACCTTC.

The chain recombines TRBV20-1 with TRBJ1-2; 8 nucleotides match TRBD1. Germline trimming cut 6 bases from V and 3 bases from J; bases unmatched to any gene: 3. The CDR3 has 12 residues. Germline V lookup: CDR1 DFQATT, CDR2 SNEGSKA (reference sequence). The CDR3: CSAGQGDYGYTF. CDR3 nucleotide sequence: TGCAGTGCAGGACAGGGAGACTATGGCTACACCTTC.

This clonotype showed up many times. This sequence joins TRBV18 and TRBJ2-3; 8 bases fit TRBD2. Germline V CDR1 and CDR2: KGHSH, LQKENI. The CDR3 runs to 17 residues. Unmatched junction bases numbered 11, after V lost 0 bases and J lost 6 bases. The DNA for the CDR3 is TGTGCCAGCTCACCACCGTCGGGACTAGGGTTAGACGATACGCAGTATTTT. Protein: CASSPPSGLGLDDTQYF.

This clonotype turned up a few times. CDR3 residues: CASSSPTGPTAFF. The DNA of the CDR3 is TGTGCCAGCAGTTCCCCGACAGGACCTACAGCTTTCTTT. The chain carries TRBV27 and TRBJ1-1; D perhaps matches TRBD1 (6 bases). This CDR3 has 13 amino acids. Germline V CDR1 and CDR2: MNHEY, SMNVEV (reference sequence). Between the trimmed V and J ends, which lost 4 bases and 10 bases, there was a span of 16 bases.

The chain is built from TRBV7-9 and TRBJ1-1; tentative D call: TRBD1 (5 bases). The CDR3 contains 12 residues. In germline, CDR1 is SEHNR, CDR2 FQNEAQ (reference sequence). V lost 5 bases to trimming and J lost 6 bases, with 10 bases between them. The CDR3 reads CASSHGGSEAFF. CDR3 bases: TGTGCCAGCAGCCACGGGGGTTCTGAAGCTTTCTTT.

This chain links TRBV12-3 or TRBV12-4 with TRBJ2-3, with 7 bases fitting TRBD2. The CDR3 extends over 15 amino acids. V lost 3 bases to trimming and J lost 4 bases; unmatched junction nucleotides: 7. DNA for the CDR3: TGTGCCAGCAGTTTTGGGGGAGGGCCCTCAGATACGCAGTATTTT. This translates into CASSFGGGPSDTQYF.

This clonotype came up a few times. The chain uses TRBV2 and TRBJ2-2; no firm D call. V was cut by 7 bases and J by 2 bases, with 14 bases left in between. This CDR3 contains 15 residues. Germline V gene lookup returns CDR1 SNHLY and CDR2 FYNNEI. CDR3 region: CASTLRSSNTGELFF. The CDR3 region has the DNA TGTGCCAGCACCTTAAGGTCCTCTAACACCGGGGAGCTGTTTTTT.

The rearrangement links TRBV27 to TRBJ1-4; no clear D. Trimming left V 5 bases short and J 7 bases short, with 11 bases between. From germline, CDR1 is MNHEY and CDR2 SMNVEV (reference sequence). This CDR3 has 13 amino acids. CDR3 DNA: TGTGCCAGCAGTAATTTGGGAGTTGAAAAACTGTTTTTT. This gives the protein CASSNLGVEKLFF.